A single sample gave rise to the 31 T cell receptor beta chains below, sequenced in a study of blood T cell repertoires in COVID-19. Method: immunoSEQ multiplex PCR; TCRdb's copy keeps in-frame clones and lacks some. The sample carries about 130,000 clones, about 85% recorded once. The specimen sequenced was peripheral blood. The origin of the receptors is a woman of 80 years or more with acute or convalescent COVID-19.

This clone was detected only once. The chain links TRBV7-9 to TRBJ1-5; D is unresolved. The ends were cut back, 1 base at V and 4 bases at J, with 8 bases in the middle. Germline CDR1 is SEHNR and CDR2 is FQNEAQ (reference sequence). This CDR3 comprises 14 residues. In nucleotides, the CDR3 is TGTGCCAGCAGCTTAGAGGCGGGGAATCAGCCCCAGCATTTT. Translation gives CASSLEAGNQPQHF.

This chain connects TRBV5-4 to TRBJ2-3; 8 bases are a match to TRBD1. This CDR3 is built from 14 residues. The V gene end was trimmed by 3 bases and the J gene end by 1 base; junction bases not matched to a gene: 1. Germline CDR1 is SGHNT and CDR2 is YYREEE (reference sequence). CDR3 sequence: CASSSRGRTDTQYF. The CDR3 DNA reads TGTGCCAGCAGCTCCAGGGGGCGCACAGATACGCAGTATTTT.

The chain uses TRBV18 and TRBJ2-3; TRBD1 matches 7 bases. The V and J ends lost 6 bases and 0 bases, in that order; junction bases with no gene match: 6. CDR3 size: 15 residues. Looked up from germline, CDR1 is KGHSH and CDR2 is LQKENI. In DNA form, the CDR3 reads TGTGCCAGCTCGGCTAACAGGGGAAGCACAGATACGCAGTATTTT. Its translation: CASSANRGSTDTQYF.

The rearrangement joins TRBV7-9 to TRBJ1-1, with D perhaps TRBD1 (5 bases). The CDR3 contains 14 residues. Trimming took off 2 bases at V and 5 bases at J, with 12 bases between the two ends. The V gene's germline CDR1 is SEHNR and CDR2 FQNEAQ (reference sequence). Here the CDR3 DNA reads TGTGCCAGCAGCTTATGGGGGAGGAATACTGAAGCTTTCTTT. Protein product: CASSLWGRNTEAFF.

The rearrangement joins TRBV5-1 to TRBJ2-7; 10 bases agree with TRBD1. Germline assignment: CDR1 SGHRS and CDR2 YFSETQ. This CDR3 spans 14 amino acids. The ends lost 5 bases at V and 7 bases at J; junction bases unmatched: 9. The CDR3 protein is CASSGGQGPGEQYV. Here the CDR3 DNA reads TGCGCCAGCAGTGGGGGACAGGGGCCTGGAGAGCAGTACGTC.

This clone was recorded a few times. The chain employs TRBV19 and TRBJ1-2; 9 positions agree with TRBD1. Germline lookup yields CDR1 LNHDA and CDR2 SQIVND (reference sequence). With V trimmed by 9 bases and J by 8 bases, 7 bases remained unmatched. The CDR3 covers 12 residues. The CDR3 spells CASRDREMGYTF. The CDR3 DNA reads as TGTGCCAGCCGGGACAGGGAGATGGGCTACACCTTC.

The chain has TRBV11-2 and TRBJ2-2, with D possibly TRBD1 on 6 matching bases. There are 15 residues in the CDR3. V lost 0 bases and J lost 5, with 10 bases in between. The germline gives CDR1 SGHAT, CDR2 FQNNGV. The CDR3 coding sequence is TGTGCCAGCAGCTTAGAGGGGGCAAGGACCGGGGAGCTGTTTTTT. Translation gives CASSLEGARTGELFF.

The rearrangement joins TRBV2 to TRBJ2-1; 11 bases agree with TRBD1. The germline V gene has CDR1 SNHLY and CDR2 FYNNEI. Germline trimming cut 4 bases from V and 8 bases from J; bases unmatched to any gene: 4. This CDR3 is 14 amino acids long. The CDR3 spells CASSGDRGVDEQFF. The CDR3 coding sequence is TGTGCCAGCAGTGGGGACAGGGGGGTCGATGAGCAGTTCTTC.

This clone was picked up a small number of times. The rearrangement uses TRBV7-9 and TRBJ1-2, with a weak D call TRBD1 (5 bases). Deletions cut 4 bases from V and 8 bases from J, with 17 bases between. This CDR3 has 14 residues. Germline CDR1 reads SEHNR; CDR2 reads FQNEAQ (reference sequence). CDR3 nucleotide sequence: TGTGCCAGCAGCTCGCGGTGGCAGGGTGAAGGCTACACCTTC. Its protein product is CASSSRWQGEGYTF.

V usage is TRBV5-1 and J usage is TRBJ2-7; D gene uncertain. Germline V CDR1 and CDR2: SGHRS, YFSETQ. This CDR3 spans 14 amino acids. V lost 2 bases, J lost 4 bases, and 13 bases lay in between. The CDR3 reads CASSLAPESYEQYF. The CDR3 bases are TGCGCCAGCAGCTTAGCTCCCGAGAGTTACGAGCAGTACTTC.

This rearrangement joins TRBV28 to TRBJ1-5, with TRBD1 identical over 9 bases. This CDR3 contains 15 residues. J gave up 5 bases and V 2 bases, and 4 bases lay outside the gene matches. Germline lookup yields CDR1 MDHEN and CDR2 SYDVKM. CDR3 sequence: CASSLSTGGHQPQHF. CDR3 DNA: TGTGCCAGCAGTTTAAGTACAGGGGGCCATCAGCCCCAGCATTTT.

The chain is built from TRBV30 and TRBJ1-2; tentative D call: TRBD1 (5 bases). Germline lookup yields CDR1 GTSNPN and CDR2 SVGIG (reference sequence). V dropped 5 bases and J dropped 4 bases, with 20 bases sitting between them. This CDR3 spans 15 amino acids. The CDR3 DNA reads as TGTGCCTGGGTATCTGTGGGAGGGGTAGTCTATGGCTACACCTTC. Translating it yields CAWVSVGGVVYGYTF.

The gene calls are TRBV7-2 and TRBJ2-5; D not resolved. The germline V gene encodes CDR1 SGHTA and CDR2 FQGNSA. The CDR3 covers 13 residues. Trimming pared 3 bases from V and 2 bases from J, leaving 7 bases between. The CDR3 here is CASSFSFQETQYF. In DNA, the CDR3 is TGTGCCAGCAGCTTTTCATTTCAAGAGACCCAGTACTTC.

This clone was seen only a few times. The chain couples TRBV7-9 to TRBJ2-7, with a tentative D call TRBD1 (5 bases). V was trimmed by 5 bases and J by 1 base, leaving 9 bases between them. This CDR3 has 13 amino acids. CDR1 is SEHNR, CDR2 FQNEAQ, per germline (reference sequence). The CDR3 DNA reads TGTGCCAGCAGCGGCGACAGTTCCTACGAGCAGTACGTC. This codes for CASSGDSSYEQYV.

The chain employs TRBV3-1 (or the pseudogene TRBV3-2) and TRBJ2-3, with 13 bases identical to TRBD2. Germline CDR1 is LGHDT and CDR2 is YNNKEL (reference sequence). After removal of 5 bases from V and 15 bases from J, the junction contained 11 bases not matched to a gene. The CDR3 contains 14 residues. The CDR3 sequence is CASSLLAGGPSLYF. CDR3 DNA: TGTGCCAGCAGCTTACTAGCGGGGGGGCCATCCCTTTATTTT.

The V call is TRBV28, the J call TRBJ1-4; 8 bases fit TRBD1. CDR3 length: 15 residues. V dropped 6 bases and J dropped 8; count of bases not matched to a gene: 11. Looked up from germline, CDR1 is MDHEN and CDR2 is SYDVKM. CDR3 nucleotide sequence: TGTGCCAGCAGGGACAGGGTCGTCTCTCTGGAAAAACTGTTTTTT. As protein: CASRDRVVSLEKLFF.

The rearrangement uses TRBV6-6 and TRBJ1-3, with 7 bases identical to TRBD1. Germline CDR1 and CDR2: MNHNY and SVGAGI (reference sequence). The J segment lost 3 bases and the V segment lost 7 bases, leaving 9 bases of the junction unmatched. This CDR3 has 15 amino acids. The CDR3 DNA follows: TGTGCCAGCACCCCAGGACAGGCAGGTGGAAACACCATATATTTT. Its protein is CASTPGQAGGNTIYF.

The gene calls are TRBV21-1 and TRBJ1-6; TRBD1 is the table's D call, not checked against the DNA. TRBV21-1 is a pseudogene segment. CDR3 length: 17 residues. CDR3 protein: CASSNNTGESYNSPLHF. The CDR3 DNA reads as TGTGCCAGCAGCAATAACACAGGAGAATCCTATAATTCACCCCTCCACTTT.

The chain carries TRBV12-3 or TRBV12-4 and TRBJ2-7, with 11 bases aligning to TRBD2. This CDR3 spans 13 amino acids. The CDR3 bases are TGTGCCAGCAGTATAGCGGGGGGGATCGAGCAGTACGTC. This codes for CASSIAGGIEQYV.

The rearrangement joins TRBV7-2 to TRBJ1-3; D is perhaps TRBD1 (6 bases). CDR3 size: 16 residues. The germline gives CDR1 SGHTA, CDR2 FQGNSA. V dropped 5 bases and J dropped 6 bases, with 20 bases sitting between them. The CDR3 DNA reads as TGTGCCAGCAGCCAAACGGGGGGGCGCATCCTAAACACCATATATTTT. It specifies CASSQTGGRILNTIYF.

The table lists this clone with a count of one. This chain uses TRBV11-2 with TRBJ2-7; TRBD2 matches at 7 bases. The J segment lost 5 bases and the V segment lost 0 bases, leaving 1 base of the junction unmatched. This CDR3 spans 13 amino acids. CDR1 and CDR2 (germline): SGHAT, FQNNGV. DNA of the CDR3: TGTGCCAGCAGCTTAGATGGGGGGGACGAGCAGTACGTC. Translated: CASSLDGGDEQYV.

V is TRBV3-1 (or the pseudogene TRBV3-2) and J is TRBJ1-2; D gene ambiguous. This CDR3 has 11 residues. With 0 bases removed from V and 8 bases from J, the gap between germline ends came to 4 bases. CDR1 is LGHDT, CDR2 YNNKEL, per germline (reference sequence). The CDR3: CASSQEGGYTF. DNA of the CDR3: TGTGCCAGCAGCCAAGAGGGCGGCTACACCTTC.

The rearrangement joins TRBV19 to TRBJ1-2; 7 bases are a match to TRBD1. Trimming cost V 3 bases and J 4 bases; bases outside gene matches: 8. CDR1 is LNHDA and CDR2 is SQIVND in the germline V gene (reference sequence). The CDR3 spans 15 residues. This CDR3 reads CASSILTGIGYGYTF. The CDR3 DNA is TGTGCCAGTAGTATCTTGACAGGGATCGGCTATGGCTACACCTTC.

This clone was seen only once. This chain uses TRBV5-4 with TRBJ1-5, with D possibly being TRBD1 (6 bases). The V gene lost 2 bases and the J gene lost 3 bases, with 12 bases spanning the gap. The V gene's germline CDR1 is SGHNT and CDR2 YYREEE (reference sequence). The CDR3 totals 15 residues. The CDR3 nucleotides are TGTGCCAGCAGCTTCGGGGGGGGGCTCAATCAGCCCCAGCATTTT. The encoded protein is CASSFGGGLNQPQHF.

V and J are TRBV18 and TRBJ1-2; 9 nucleotides line up with TRBD1. The trim removed 2 bases at V and 4 bases at J, leaving 8 bases unmatched. Germline V lookup: CDR1 KGHSH, CDR2 LQKENI. The CDR3 is 16 residues long. CDR3: CASSPGTGSESYGYTF. The CDR3 bases are TGTGCCAGCTCACCAGGGACAGGGAGCGAGTCCTATGGCTACACCTTC. Together with reference TRBV18 and TRBJ1-2, the CDR3 gives the full variable domain: NAGVMQNPRHLVRRRGQEARLRCSPMKGHSHVYWYRQLPEEGLKFMVYLQKENIIDESGMPKERFSAEFPKEGPSILRIQQVVRGDSAAYFCASSPGTGSESYGYTFGSGTRLTVV.

The CDR3 is CASSSGQPNTEAFF. In DNA, the CDR3 is TGTGCCAGCAGCTCGGGACAGCCGAACACTGAAGCTTTCTTT. The V call is TRBV7-6, the J call TRBJ1-1; 7 nucleotides match TRBD1. Germline V gene data show CDR1 as SGHVS and CDR2 as FNYEAQ. Trimming cost V 4 bases and J 1 base; bases outside gene matches: 3. The CDR3 is 14 amino acids.

This clone has more than one count but fewer than ten. The chain combines TRBV6-9 with TRBJ1-2; D remains unclear. Germline V gene sequence: CDR1 MNHGY, CDR2 SVAAGI. The CDR3 consists of 12 residues. Trimming pared 11 bases from V and 1 base from J, leaving 11 bases between. The DNA of the CDR3 is TGTGCCTCTCCCGGAGATAACTATGGCTACACCTTC. This sequence encodes CASPGDNYGYTF.

The chain joins TRBV29-1 to TRBJ2-3, with 8 bases aligning to TRBD2. J lost 2 bases, V lost 7 bases, and 5 bases had no gene match. CDR3 length equals 13 residues. Germline V CDR1 and CDR2: SQVTM, ANQGSEA. DNA of the CDR3: TGCAGCGGCCAGCGGGAGTCCACAGATACGCAGTATTTT. Translated, it gives CSGQRESTDTQYF.

The chain links TRBV4-3 to TRBJ2-6; D possibly corresponds to TRBD1 (6 bases). V was shortened by 0 bases and J by 1 base, with 13 bases between the two germline ends. The CDR3 contains 18 residues. CDR1 LGHNA and CDR2 YSLEER come from the germline V gene. The CDR3 here is CASSQDVQGFSGANVLTF. CDR3 DNA: TGCGCCAGCAGCCAAGACGTACAGGGATTTTCTGGGGCCAACGTCCTGACTTTC.

J is TRBJ2-1 and V is TRBV15, with TRBD1 matching 7 bases. CDR1 LNHNV and CDR2 YYDKDF come from the germline V gene (reference sequence). The CDR3 spans 15 residues. The junction had 2 bases not matched to a gene; V was cut back by 1 base and J by 2 bases. CDR3 sequence: CATSRGQGAYNEQFF. CDR3 DNA: TGTGCCACCAGCAGAGGACAGGGTGCCTACAATGAGCAGTTCTTC.

Here the CDR3 DNA reads TGTGCCACCGAGCCTGGGGGGTTAAATCAGCCCCAGCATTTT. It codes for CATEPGGLNQPQHF. The gene calls are TRBV19 and TRBJ1-5, with D perhaps TRBD1 (5 bases). Germline lookup yields CDR1 LNHDA and CDR2 SQIVND (reference sequence). This CDR3 contains 14 residues. V was pared by 10 bases and J by 4 bases, with 17 bases between.